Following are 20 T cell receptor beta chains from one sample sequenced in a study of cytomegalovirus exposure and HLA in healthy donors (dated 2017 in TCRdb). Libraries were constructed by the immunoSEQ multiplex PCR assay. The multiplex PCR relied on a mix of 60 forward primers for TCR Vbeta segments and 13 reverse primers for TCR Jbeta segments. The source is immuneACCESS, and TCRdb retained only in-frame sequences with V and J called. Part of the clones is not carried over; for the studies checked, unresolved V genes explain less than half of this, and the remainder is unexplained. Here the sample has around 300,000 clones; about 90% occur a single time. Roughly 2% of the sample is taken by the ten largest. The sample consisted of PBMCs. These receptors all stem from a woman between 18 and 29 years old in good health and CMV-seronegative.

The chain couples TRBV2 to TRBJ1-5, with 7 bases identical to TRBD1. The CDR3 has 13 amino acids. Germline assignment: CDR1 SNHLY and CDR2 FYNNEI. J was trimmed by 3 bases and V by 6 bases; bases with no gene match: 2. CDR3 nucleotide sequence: TGTGCCAGCAGAACAGGGGTCAATCAGCCCCAGCATTTT. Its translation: CASRTGVNQPQHF. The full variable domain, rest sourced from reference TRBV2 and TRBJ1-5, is EPEVTQTPSHQVTQMGQEVILRCVPISNHLYFYWYRQILGQKVEFLVSFYNNEISEKSEIFDDQFSVERPDGSNFTLKIRSTKLEDSAMYFCASRTGVNQPQHFGDGTRLSIL.

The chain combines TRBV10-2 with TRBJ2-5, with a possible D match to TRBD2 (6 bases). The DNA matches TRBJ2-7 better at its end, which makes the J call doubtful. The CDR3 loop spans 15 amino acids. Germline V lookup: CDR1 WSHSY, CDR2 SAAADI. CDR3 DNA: TGCGCCAGCAGTGAGCCGACTAGGGGTTCCTACGAGCAGTACTTC. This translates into CASSEPTRGSYEQYF.

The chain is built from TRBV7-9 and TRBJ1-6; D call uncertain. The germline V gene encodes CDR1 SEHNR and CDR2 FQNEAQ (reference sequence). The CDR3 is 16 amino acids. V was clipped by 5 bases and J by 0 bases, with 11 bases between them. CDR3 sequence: CASSPDISSYNSPLHF. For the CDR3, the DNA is TGTGCCAGCAGCCCCGACATAAGCTCCTATAATTCACCCCTCCACTTT.

The CDR3 DNA sequence: TGTGCCAGCAGCTTGGGTGTTATGGCAGGGAGGACTGAAGCTTTCTTT. Its translation: CASSLGVMAGRTEAFF. The chain carries TRBV7-8 and TRBJ1-1, with D possibly matching TRBD1 (5 bases). Germline CDR1 reads SGHVS; CDR2 reads FQNEAQ. This CDR3 is built from 16 residues. Trimming pared 3 bases from V and 5 bases from J, leaving 19 bases between. Variable domain in full (rest from reference TRBV7-8 and TRBJ1-1): GAGVSQSPRYKVAKRGQDVALRCDPISGHVSLFWYQQALGQGPEFLTYFQNEAQLDKSGLPSDRFFAERPEGSVSTLKIQRTQQEDSAVYLCASSLGVMAGRTEAFFGQGTRLTVV.

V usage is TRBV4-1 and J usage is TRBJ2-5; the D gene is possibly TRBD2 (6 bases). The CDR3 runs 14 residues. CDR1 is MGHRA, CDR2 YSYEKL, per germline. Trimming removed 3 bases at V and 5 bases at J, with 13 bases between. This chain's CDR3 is CASSHGRGTETQYF. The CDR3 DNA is TGCGCCAGCAGCCATGGTCGGGGGACGGAGACCCAGTACTTC.

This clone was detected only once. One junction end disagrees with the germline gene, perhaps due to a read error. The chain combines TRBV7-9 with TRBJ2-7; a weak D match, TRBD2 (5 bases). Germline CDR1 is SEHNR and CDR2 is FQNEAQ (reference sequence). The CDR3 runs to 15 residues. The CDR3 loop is CSSSLSGLQTYEQYF. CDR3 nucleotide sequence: TGTTCCAGCAGCTTAAGTGGACTTCAGACCTACGAGCAGTACTTC. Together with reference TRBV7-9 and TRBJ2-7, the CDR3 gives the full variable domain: DTGVSQNPRHKITKRGQNVTFRCDPISEHNRLYWYRQTLGQGPEFLTYFQNEAQLEKSRLLSDRFSAERPKGSFSTLEIQRTEQGDSAMYLCSSSLSGLQTYEQYFGPGTRLTVT.

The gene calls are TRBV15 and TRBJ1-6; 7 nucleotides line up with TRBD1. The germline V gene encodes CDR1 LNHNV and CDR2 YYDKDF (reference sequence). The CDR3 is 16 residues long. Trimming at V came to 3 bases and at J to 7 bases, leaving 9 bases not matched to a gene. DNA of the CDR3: TGTGCCACCAGCAGGGTGACAGGGCCGAGGAATTCACCCCTCCACTTT. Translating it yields CATSRVTGPRNSPLHF.

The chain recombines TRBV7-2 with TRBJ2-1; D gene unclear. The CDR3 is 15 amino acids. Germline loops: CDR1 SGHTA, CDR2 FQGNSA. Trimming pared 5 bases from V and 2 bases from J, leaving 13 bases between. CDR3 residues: CASSAVLEPYNEQFF. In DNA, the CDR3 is TGTGCCAGCAGCGCGGTCCTAGAACCCTACAATGAGCAGTTCTTC.

The CDR3 region is CASSQDVRVVNTEAFF. The CDR3 DNA reads as TGCGCCAGCAGCCAAGATGTACGGGTAGTGAACACTGAAGCTTTCTTT. The chain links TRBV4-1 to TRBJ1-1; D gene unclear. The CDR3 consists of 16 residues. Germline V lookup: CDR1 MGHRA, CDR2 YSYEKL. V dropped 0 bases and J dropped 0 bases, with 11 bases sitting between them.

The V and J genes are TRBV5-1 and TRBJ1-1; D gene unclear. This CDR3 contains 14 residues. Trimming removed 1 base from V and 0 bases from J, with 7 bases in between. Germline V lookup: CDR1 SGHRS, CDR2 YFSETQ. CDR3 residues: CASSLTAMNTEAFF. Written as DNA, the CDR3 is TGCGCCAGCAGCTTGACAGCCATGAACACTGAAGCTTTCTTT.

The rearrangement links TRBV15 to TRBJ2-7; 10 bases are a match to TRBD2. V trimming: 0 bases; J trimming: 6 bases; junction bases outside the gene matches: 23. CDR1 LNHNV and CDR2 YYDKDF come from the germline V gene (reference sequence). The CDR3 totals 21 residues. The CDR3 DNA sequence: TGTGCCACCAGCAGAGATCGGTTAGCGGGGGGTGCCGCCGGGGTTTTGGGCGAGCAGTACTTC. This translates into CATSRDRLAGGAAGVLGEQYF.

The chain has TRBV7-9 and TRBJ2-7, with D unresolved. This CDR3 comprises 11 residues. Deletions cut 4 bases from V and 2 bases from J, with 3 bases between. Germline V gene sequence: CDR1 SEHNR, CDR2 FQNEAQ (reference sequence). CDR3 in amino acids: CASSYTYEQYF. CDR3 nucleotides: TGTGCCAGCAGCTATACCTACGAGCAGTACTTC. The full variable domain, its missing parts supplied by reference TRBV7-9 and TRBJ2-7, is DTGVSQNPRHKITKRGQNVTFRCDPISEHNRLYWYRQTLGQGPEFLTYFQNEAQLEKSRLLSDRFSAERPKGSFSTLEIQRTEQGDSAMYLCASSYTYEQYFGPGTRLTVT.

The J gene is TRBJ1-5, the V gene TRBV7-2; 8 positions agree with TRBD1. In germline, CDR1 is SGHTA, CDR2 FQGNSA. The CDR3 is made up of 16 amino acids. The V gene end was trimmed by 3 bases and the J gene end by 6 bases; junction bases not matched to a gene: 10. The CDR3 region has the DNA TGTGCCAGCAGCTTCGGAGGGGACAGGCGGACTCAGCCCCAGCATTTT. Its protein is CASSFGGDRRTQPQHF. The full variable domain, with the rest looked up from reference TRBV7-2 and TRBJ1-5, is GAGVSQSPSNKVTEKGKDVELRCDPISGHTALYWYRQSLGQGLEFLIYFQGNSAPDKSGLPSDRFSAERTGGSVSTLTIQRTQQEDSAVYLCASSFGGDRRTQPQHFGDGTRLSIL.

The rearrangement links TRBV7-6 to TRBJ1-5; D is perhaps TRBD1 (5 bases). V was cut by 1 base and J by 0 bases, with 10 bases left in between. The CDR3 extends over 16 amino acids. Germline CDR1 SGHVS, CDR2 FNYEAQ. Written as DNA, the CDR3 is TGTGCCAGCAGCTTAGGACAGTACAATAGCAATCAGCCCCAGCATTTT. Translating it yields CASSLGQYNSNQPQHF.

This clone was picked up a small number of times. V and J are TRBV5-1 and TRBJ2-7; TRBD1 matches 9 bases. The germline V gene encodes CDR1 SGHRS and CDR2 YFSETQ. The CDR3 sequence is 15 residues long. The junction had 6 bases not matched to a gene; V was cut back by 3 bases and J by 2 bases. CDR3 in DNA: TGCGCCAGCAGCTCCGGGACAGGGATCCCCTACGAGCAGTACTTC. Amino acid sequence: CASSSGTGIPYEQYF.

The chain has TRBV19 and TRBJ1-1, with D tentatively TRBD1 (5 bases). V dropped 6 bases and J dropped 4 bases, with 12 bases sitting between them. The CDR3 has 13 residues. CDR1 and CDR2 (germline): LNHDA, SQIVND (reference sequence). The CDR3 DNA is TGTGCCAGTAGCGGCCGTGGGGCCACTGAAGCTTTCTTT. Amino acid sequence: CASSGRGATEAFF.

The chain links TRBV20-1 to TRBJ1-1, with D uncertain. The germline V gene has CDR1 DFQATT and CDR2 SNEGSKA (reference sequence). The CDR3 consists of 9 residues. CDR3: CSASWLAFF. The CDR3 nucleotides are TGCAGCGCCAGTTGGTTGGCTTTCTTT.

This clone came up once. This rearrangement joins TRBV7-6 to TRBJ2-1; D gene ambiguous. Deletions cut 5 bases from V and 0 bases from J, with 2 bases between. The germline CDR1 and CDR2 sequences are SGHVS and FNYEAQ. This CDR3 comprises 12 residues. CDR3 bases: TGTGCCAGCAGCCGCTCCTACAATGAGCAGTTCTTC. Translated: CASSRSYNEQFF. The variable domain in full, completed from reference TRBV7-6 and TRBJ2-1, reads GAGVSQSPRYKVTKRGQDVALRCDPISGHVSLYWYRQALGQGPEFLTYFNYEAQQDKSGLPNDRFSAERPEGSISTLTIQRTEQRDSAMYRCASSRSYNEQFFGPGTRLTVL.

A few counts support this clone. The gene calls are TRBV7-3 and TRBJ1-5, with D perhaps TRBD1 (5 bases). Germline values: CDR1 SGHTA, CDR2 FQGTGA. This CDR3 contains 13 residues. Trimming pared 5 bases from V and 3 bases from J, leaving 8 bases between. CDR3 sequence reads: CASSQQDNQPQHF. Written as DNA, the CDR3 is TGTGCCAGCAGCCAACAGGACAATCAGCCCCAGCATTTT. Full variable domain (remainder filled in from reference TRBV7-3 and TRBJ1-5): GAGVSQTPSNKVTEKGKYVELRCDPISGHTALYWYRQSLGQGPEFLIYFQGTGAADDSGLPNDRFFAVRPEGSVSTLKIQRTERGDSAVYLCASSQQDNQPQHFGDGTRLSIL.

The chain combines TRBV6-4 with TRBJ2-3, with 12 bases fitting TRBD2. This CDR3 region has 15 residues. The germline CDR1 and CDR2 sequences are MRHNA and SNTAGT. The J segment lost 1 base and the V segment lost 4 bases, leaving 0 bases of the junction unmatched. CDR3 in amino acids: CASSGTSGGTDTQYF. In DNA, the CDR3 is TGTGCCAGCAGTGGGACTAGCGGGGGCACAGATACGCAGTATTTT.